This T cell receptor (beta chain) appears in the sequencing data of a study of OX40 agonist ivuxolimab in advanced cancers. Overall study context: Patients received ivuxolimab, an agonistic anti-OX40 (CD134) antibody.

Note on this clone: The antigen is not known.

The germline V gene encodes CDR1 MDHEN and CDR2 SYDVKM. V lost 2 bases to trimming and J lost 3 bases; unmatched junction nucleotides: 10. The CDR3 runs to 18 residues. The protocol was immunoSEQ multiplex PCR, while the TCRdb copy is restricted to in-frame clones and leaves out a portion. The table records more than 95,000 clones, approximately 95% of them present only once. Findings and caveats of the study: CD4+ and CD8+ blood T cells expanded clonally by week 6 at 0.1 to 3.0 mg/kg. Expanded clones were, on average, more numerous in CD8+ T cells than in CD4+.

This chain links TRBV28 with TRBJ2-1, with 10 positions matching TRBD2. Material: CD4+ or CD8+ T cells sorted from blood, obtained in a trial of the OX40 agonist ivuxolimab. This sequence originates from an adult with an advanced solid tumor such as melanoma, head and neck, liver or kidney cancer. CDR3: CASSLVLAGVGFYNEQFF. DNA of the CDR3: TGTGCCAGCAGTTTAGTCCTAGCGGGAGTGGGCTTCTACAATGAGCAGTTCTTC. The full variable domain, rest sourced from reference TRBV28 and TRBJ2-1, is DVKVTQSSRYLVKRTGEKVFLECVQDMDHENMFWYRQDPGLGLRLIYFSYDVKMKEKGDIPEGYSVSREKKERFSLILESASTNQTSMYLCASSLVLAGVGFYNEQFFGPGTRLTVL.